A selection of T cell receptor beta chains follows, all from one sample in a study of T cell responses to AZD1222 COVID-19 vaccine. Clones were sequenced by immunoSEQ multiplex PCR, and TCRdb holds only the in-frame ones, with some missing. In the table there are under 95,000 clones, 87% of which are singletons. This sample comprised peripheral blood, obtained 28 days after the second AZD1222 dose. The source is an adult who received the AZD1222 COVID-19 vaccine. Each CDR3 is given with its conserved first and last residue. Each record gives: J gene, V gene, clone size, D gene, CDR3 protein, CDR3 DNA. D genes are given only for firm matches. Clone sizes are given selectively: once, few, many, or a class where the clone is expanded.

j_call: TRBJ1-6
v_call: TRBV18
clone_size: .
d_call: TRBD1
cdr3_aa: CASSEVGQGNSPLHF
cdr3_nt: TGTGCCAGCTCCGAGGTGGGACAGGGGAATTCACCCCTCCACTTT

j_call: TRBJ1-4
v_call: TRBV6-2/TRBV6-3
clone_size: .
d_call: TRBD1
cdr3_aa: CASSYSTGLEEKLFF
cdr3_nt: TGTGCCAGCAGTTATTCGACAGGGTTGGAAGAAAAACTGTTTTTT

j_call: TRBJ2-7
v_call: TRBV7-2
clone_size: .
d_call: .
cdr3_aa: CASSWSSYEQYF
cdr3_nt: TGTGCCAGCAGCTGGAGCTCCTACGAGCAGTACTTC

j_call: TRBJ1-5
v_call: TRBV24-1
clone_size: .
d_call: .
cdr3_aa: CATSDSPGINQPQHF
cdr3_nt: TGTGCCACCAGTGATTCGCCCGGGATCAATCAGCCCCAGCATTTT

j_call: TRBJ1-2
v_call: TRBV18
clone_size: .
d_call: TRBD1
cdr3_aa: CASSLSGTEANYGYTF
cdr3_nt: TGTGCCAGCTCACTTTCCGGGACAGAGGCTAACTATGGCTACACCTTC

j_call: TRBJ1-5
v_call: TRBV10-3
clone_size: few
d_call: TRBD1
cdr3_aa: CAIRGATGDQPQHF
cdr3_nt: TGTGCCATCAGGGGAGCTACAGGGGATCAGCCCCAGCATTTT

j_call: TRBJ2-7
v_call: TRBV10-1
clone_size: .
d_call: TRBD2
cdr3_aa: CASGHQGLAGRYEQYF
cdr3_nt: TGCGCCAGCGGACACCAGGGACTAGCGGGGCGCTACGAGCAGTACTTC

j_call: TRBJ1-2
v_call: TRBV7-9
clone_size: .
d_call: .
cdr3_aa: CASSFAAPRDYGYTF
cdr3_nt: TGTGCCAGCAGCTTTGCGGCCCCTAGGGACTATGGCTACACCTTC

j_call: TRBJ1-1
v_call: TRBV10-3
clone_size: few
d_call: .
cdr3_aa: CAISEPTRRTPEAFF
cdr3_nt: TGTGCCATCAGTGAGCCGACCCGCAGGACCCCTGAAGCTTTCTTT

j_call: TRBJ1-5
v_call: TRBV19
clone_size: .
d_call: .
cdr3_aa: CASSIAPVSNNQPQHF
cdr3_nt: TGTGCCAGTAGTATAGCCCCGGTCTCGAACAATCAGCCCCAGCATTTT

j_call: TRBJ2-7
v_call: TRBV5-1
clone_size: .
d_call: TRBD1
cdr3_aa: CASSPRDRGYEQYF
cdr3_nt: TGCGCCAGCAGCCCCCGGGACAGGGGTTACGAGCAGTACTTC

j_call: TRBJ1-4
v_call: TRBV5-1
clone_size: many
d_call: .
cdr3_aa: CASSSGSGGVQNEKLFF
cdr3_nt: TGCGCCAGCAGCTCCGGGTCGGGTGGGGTACAGAATGAAAAACTGTTTTTT

j_call: TRBJ2-5
v_call: TRBV20-1
clone_size: .
d_call: .
cdr3_aa: CSPLQETQYF
cdr3_nt: TGCAGTCCTCTACAAGAGACCCAGTACTTC

j_call: TRBJ1-3
v_call: TRBV30
clone_size: once
d_call: .
cdr3_aa: CALRGYGNTIYF
cdr3_nt: TGTGCCTTGCGGGGATATGGAAACACCATATATTTT

j_call: TRBJ1-4
v_call: TRBV3-1/TRBV3-2
clone_size: .
d_call: .
cdr3_aa: CASSQGREKLFF
cdr3_nt: TGTGCCAGCAGCCAGGGTCGGGAAAAACTGTTTTTT

j_call: TRBJ1-2
v_call: TRBV15
clone_size: .
d_call: TRBD1
cdr3_aa: CATSRGTGISGYTF
cdr3_nt: TGTGCCACCAGCAGAGGGACAGGGATAAGCGGCTACACCTTC

j_call: TRBJ1-1
v_call: TRBV2
clone_size: .
d_call: .
cdr3_aa: CASSVVGREAFF
cdr3_nt: TGTGCCAGCAGTGTGGTGGGCAGGGAAGCTTTCTTT

j_call: TRBJ1-6
v_call: TRBV2
clone_size: .
d_call: .
cdr3_aa: CASSPAVDSPLHF
cdr3_nt: TGTGCCAGCAGTCCCGCGGTAGATTCACCCCTCCACTTT

j_call: TRBJ1-2
v_call: TRBV7-3
clone_size: .
d_call: .
cdr3_aa: CASSLPGAVYGYTF
cdr3_nt: TGTGCCAGCAGCCTACCCGGGGCAGTCTATGGCTACACCTTC

j_call: TRBJ2-7
v_call: TRBV18
clone_size: .
d_call: TRBD1
cdr3_aa: CASSSLGQGNYEQYF
cdr3_nt: TGTGCCAGCTCATCTCTGGGACAGGGGAATTACGAGCAGTACTTC

j_call: TRBJ2-7
v_call: TRBV6-5
clone_size: .
d_call: .
cdr3_aa: CASSYRDNSYEQYF
cdr3_nt: TGTGCCAGCAGTTACAGGGACAACTCCTACGAGCAGTACTTC

j_call: TRBJ1-2
v_call: TRBV12-5
clone_size: .
d_call: .
cdr3_aa: CASGSLGGAGYGYTF
cdr3_nt: TGTGCTAGTGGCTCCCTTGGGGGGGCCGGCTATGGCTACACCTTC

j_call: TRBJ2-7
v_call: TRBV28
clone_size: few
d_call: .
cdr3_aa: CASNPGGYEQYF
cdr3_nt: TGTGCCAGCAATCCTGGGGGCTACGAGCAGTACTTC

j_call: TRBJ1-1
v_call: TRBV19
clone_size: few
d_call: TRBD1
cdr3_aa: CASRRQGEGTEAFF
cdr3_nt: TGTGCCAGTAGGCGACAGGGGGAAGGGACTGAAGCTTTCTTT

j_call: TRBJ1-5
v_call: TRBV7-2
clone_size: .
d_call: .
cdr3_aa: CASSLAYARNQPQHF
cdr3_nt: TGTGCCAGCAGCTTAGCATATGCCAGGAATCAGCCCCAGCATTTT

j_call: TRBJ1-6
v_call: TRBV19
clone_size: .
d_call: TRBD1
cdr3_aa: CASSRGRGNSPLHF
cdr3_nt: TGTGCCAGTAGTCGCGGCAGGGGGAATTCACCCCTCCACTTT

j_call: TRBJ1-6
v_call: TRBV28
clone_size: .
d_call: TRBD1
cdr3_aa: CASSNQGVYNSPLHF
cdr3_nt: TGTGCCAGCAGTAACCAGGGGGTTTATAATTCACCCCTCCACTTT

j_call: TRBJ2-3
v_call: TRBV10-3
clone_size: .
d_call: .
cdr3_aa: CAILGQTTDTQYF
cdr3_nt: TGTGCCATTTTAGGACAGACCACAGATACGCAGTATTTT

j_call: TRBJ1-1
v_call: TRBV9
clone_size: few
d_call: .
cdr3_aa: CASSPGSGTEAFF
cdr3_nt: TGTGCCAGCAGCCCGGGGAGTGGCACTGAAGCTTTCTTT

j_call: TRBJ2-2
v_call: TRBV27
clone_size: .
d_call: .
cdr3_aa: CASSLLGDGELFF
cdr3_nt: TGTGCCAGCAGTTTATTAGGTGACGGGGAGCTGTTTTTT

j_call: TRBJ2-5
v_call: TRBV15
clone_size: .
d_call: TRBD1
cdr3_aa: CATSRDLRTGSETQYF
cdr3_nt: TGTGCCACCAGCAGAGATCTCCGGACAGGGTCGGAGACCCAGTACTTC

j_call: TRBJ2-2
v_call: TRBV3-1/TRBV3-2
clone_size: .
d_call: .
cdr3_aa: CASTPSGQGNTGELFF
cdr3_nt: TGTGCCAGCACCCCCTCGGGGCAGGGTAACACCGGGGAGCTGTTTTTT

j_call: TRBJ2-1
v_call: TRBV7-2
clone_size: .
d_call: TRBD1
cdr3_aa: CASSFDRRDRGVF
cdr3_nt: TGTGCCAGCAGCTTTGATCGCCGGGACAGGGGGGTCTTC

j_call: TRBJ1-2
v_call: TRBV24-1
clone_size: .
d_call: .
cdr3_aa: CATSDPLDGYYGYTF
cdr3_nt: TGTGCCACCAGTGACCCCCTTGACGGATACTATGGCTACACCTTC

j_call: TRBJ1-2
v_call: TRBV7-2
clone_size: .
d_call: TRBD1
cdr3_aa: CASSFTTGQSYGYTF
cdr3_nt: TGTGCCAGCAGCTTTACAACGGGACAGAGTTATGGCTACACCTTC

j_call: TRBJ1-5
v_call: TRBV15
clone_size: .
d_call: .
cdr3_aa: CATSRDLGGKQPQHF
cdr3_nt: TGTGCCACCAGCAGAGATCTGGGGGGCAAACAGCCCCAGCATTTT

j_call: TRBJ2-6
v_call: TRBV5-4
clone_size: .
d_call: .
cdr3_aa: CASSLSRSGANVLTF
cdr3_nt: TGTGCCAGCAGCTTGTCACGCTCTGGGGCCAACGTCCTGACTTTC

j_call: TRBJ2-1
v_call: TRBV5-6
clone_size: .
d_call: .
cdr3_aa: CASSFRYYNEQFF
cdr3_nt: TGTGCCAGCAGCTTTAGATACTACAATGAGCAGTTCTTC

j_call: TRBJ2-3
v_call: TRBV2
clone_size: once
d_call: TRBD1
cdr3_aa: CASSAGTGGITQYF
cdr3_nt: TGTGCCAGCAGTGCCGGGACAGGGGGCATTACGCAGTATTTT

j_call: TRBJ2-2
v_call: TRBV7-3
clone_size: few
d_call: .
cdr3_aa: CASSSSVGGTGELFF
cdr3_nt: TGTGCCAGCAGCAGTTCCGTCGGGGGCACCGGGGAGCTGTTTTTT

j_call: TRBJ1-4
v_call: TRBV5-1
clone_size: .
d_call: .
cdr3_aa: CASSKSRDNEKLFF
cdr3_nt: TGCGCCAGTAGTAAGAGCAGGGATAATGAAAAACTGTTTTTT

j_call: TRBJ1-3
v_call: TRBV18
clone_size: .
d_call: .
cdr3_aa: CASSPEGLYGNTIYF
cdr3_nt: TGTGCCAGCTCACCGGAGGGGTTATATGGAAACACCATATATTTT

j_call: TRBJ1-2
v_call: TRBV14
clone_size: .
d_call: .
cdr3_aa: CASSHAGIFGYGYTF
cdr3_nt: TGTGCCAGCAGCCACGCAGGGATCTTTGGGTATGGCTACACCTTC